One sample yielded the 9 T cell receptor beta chains listed below, sequenced in a study of monozygotic twins with inflammatory bowel disease. From its re-call of the 5' RACE reads, TCRdb lists each CDR3 protein once, without DNA. The sample table sets out more than 300,000 distinct CDR3 sequences. Sequencing used blood. The receptors were sampled from a human donor with ulcerative colitis or Crohn's disease, or a healthy co-twin of an affected twin (not recorded which).

V and J are TRBV20-1 and TRBJ2-7; the TRBD1 assignment by TCRdb is unverifiable without DNA. CDR3 length: 15 residues. Germline-derived CDR1 and CDR2 are DFQATT and SNEGSKA (reference sequence). CDR3 in amino acids: CSARVSGNPPGEQYF.

The gene calls are TRBV19 and TRBJ1-6; TCRdb returns TRBD1, unconfirmable since there is no DNA. The CDR3 spans 13 residues. The germline V gene encodes CDR1 LNHDA and CDR2 SQIVND (reference sequence). CDR3: CASSNQGNSPLHF.

The chain is built from TRBV11-1 and TRBJ2-1; checking the TCRdb D call of TRBD1 is not possible without DNA. CDR3 length equals 16 residues. CDR1 SGHAT and CDR2 FQDESV come from the germline V gene (reference sequence). This CDR3 reads CASSLRGTGPYNEQFF. Complete variable domain (other parts from reference TRBV11-1 and TRBJ2-1): EAEVAQSPRYKITEKSQAVAFWCDPISGHATLYWYRQILGQGPELLVQFQDESVVDDSQLPKDRFSAERLKGVDSTLKIQPAELGDSAMYLCASSLRGTGPYNEQFFGPGTRLTVL.

The chain links TRBV6-2 or TRBV6-3 to TRBJ2-3. Looked up from germline, CDR1 is MNHEY and CDR2 is SVGEGT. The CDR3 has 16 amino acids. This CDR3 is CASSYSIRTSTDTQYF.

The chain joins TRBV2 to TRBJ1-6; TCRdb returns TRBD1, unconfirmable since there is no DNA. Per germline, CDR1 SNHLY and CDR2 FYNNEI. CDR3 length equals 17 residues. CDR3 residues: CASSETAGSLVNSPLHF.

The gene calls are TRBV29-1 and TRBJ2-7; absent DNA, TCRdb's TRBD1 call cannot be checked. The CDR3 covers 13 residues. Germline values: CDR1 SQVTM, CDR2 ANQGSEA. CDR3: CSARGGQKYEQYF.

The chain employs TRBV27 and TRBJ1-1. Germline CDR1 MNHEY, CDR2 SMNVEV (reference sequence). This CDR3 has 14 residues. CDR3 region: CASSLTDPNTEAFF.

The chain recombines TRBV4-3 with TRBJ1-5. CDR1 and CDR2 from the germline V gene are LGHNA and YSLEER. The length of the CDR3 is 13 residues. CDR3 protein: CASSQDVGQPQHF.

This chain joins TRBV7-6 and TRBJ1-3; TCRdb selects TRBD1, and the lack of DNA leaves this call unchecked. The CDR3 loop spans 13 amino acids. Germline CDR1 reads SGHVS; CDR2 reads FNYEAQ. CDR3 residues: CASSSGGGNTIYF.